These 10 T cell receptor beta chains were all obtained from the same sample, sequenced in a study of blood T cell repertoires in COVID-19. Generated by immunoSEQ multiplex PCR, the TCRdb table keeps only in-frame clones and is missing some. This sample has tens of thousands of clones, with roughly 90% found just once. Sequenced: peripheral blood. The receptors were sampled from a woman of 80 years or more with acute or convalescent COVID-19.

J is TRBJ2-7 and V is TRBV29-1; D may be TRBD2 (6 bases). The CDR3 totals 16 residues. V lost 7 bases and J lost 5, with 27 bases in between. Germline CDR1 reads SQVTM; CDR2 reads ANQGSEA. CDR3 sequence reads: CSAKLGSGYFEDEQYF. The CDR3 DNA reads TGCAGCGCCAAACTCGGTAGCGGTTACTTCGAGGACGAGCAGTACTTC.

This rearrangement joins TRBV11-2 to TRBJ1-2, with 7 nucleotides matching TRBD1. The germline gives CDR1 SGHAT, CDR2 FQNNGV. V lost 5 bases to trimming and J lost 4 bases; unmatched junction nucleotides: 7. The length of the CDR3 is 14 residues. Here the CDR3 reads CASSPRQGAYGYTF. CDR3 sequence (DNA): TGTGCCAGCAGCCCAAGACAGGGAGCCTATGGCTACACCTTC.

The chain links TRBV9 to TRBJ2-1; 8 bases are shared with TRBD2. CDR3 length equals 15 residues. CDR1 SGDLS and CDR2 YYNGEE come from the germline V gene. J gave up 2 bases and V 4 bases, and 5 bases lay outside the gene matches. The CDR3 DNA reads as TGTGCCAGCAGCCTAAGCGGGGGCGCCTACAATGAGCAGTTCTTC. It codes for CASSLSGGAYNEQFF. The full variable domain, completed using reference TRBV9 and TRBJ2-1, is DSGVTQTPKHLITATGQRVTLRCSPRSGDLSVYWYQQSLDQGLQFLIQYYNGEERAKGNILERFSAQQFPDLHSELNLSSLELGDSALYFCASSLSGGAYNEQFFGPGTRLTVL.

The J gene is TRBJ1-1, the V gene TRBV5-1, with D hard to call. The CDR3 extends over 15 amino acids. V lost 0 bases and J 4 bases, leaving 13 bases between the germline ends. The germline CDR1 and CDR2 sequences are SGHRS and YFSETQ. DNA of the CDR3: TGCGCCAGCAGCTTGGGAGGAGGTCACAGCACTGAAGCTTTCTTT. Amino acids: CASSLGGGHSTEAFF.

CDR3 protein: CASSSESTQYF. CDR3 bases: TGTGCCAGCAGCTCGGAGTCTACGCAGTATTTT. This chain connects TRBV11-3 to TRBJ2-3; D unclear. Germline V gene data show CDR1 as SGHNT and CDR2 as YENEEA. The CDR3 has 11 amino acids. The V end was cut by 4 bases, the J end by 8 bases, with 7 bases between.

The chain couples TRBV3-1 (or the pseudogene TRBV3-2) to TRBJ2-1, with D possibly TRBD1 on 6 matching bases. The V gene's germline CDR1 is LGHDT and CDR2 YNNKEL (reference sequence). The ends were cut back, 5 bases at V and 2 bases at J, with 13 bases in the middle. The length of the CDR3 is 15 residues. CDR3 sequence: CASSTRGQPYNEQFF. The DNA of the CDR3 is TGTGCCAGCAGCACAAGAGGACAGCCCTACAATGAGCAGTTCTTC.

The V and J genes are TRBV7-2 and TRBJ1-1, with D uncertain. This CDR3 has 16 residues. V lost 0 bases and J lost 5, with 16 bases in between. Germline V gene lookup returns CDR1 SGHTA and CDR2 FQGNSA. Here the CDR3 reads CASSLAKGALRTEAFF. DNA of the CDR3: TGTGCCAGCAGCTTAGCGAAGGGAGCCCTAAGGACTGAAGCTTTCTTT.

V and J are TRBV6-5 and TRBJ1-1; D not certain. V gave up 6 bases and J gave up 1 base, with 9 bases separating them. CDR1 and CDR2 from the germline V gene are MNHEY and SVGAGI. CDR3 length: 13 residues. CDR3 bases: TGTGCCAGCAGATCTACCACGAACACTGAAGCTTTCTTT. Amino acid sequence: CASRSTTNTEAFF.

This rearrangement joins TRBV28 to TRBJ2-7, with a possible D match to TRBD1 (6 bases). V was trimmed by 6 bases and J by 1 base, leaving 25 bases between them. Germline V gene lookup returns CDR1 MDHEN and CDR2 SYDVKM. The CDR3 covers 18 residues. The CDR3 region is CASRSTGYGGLGSYEQYF. The DNA for the CDR3 is TGTGCCAGCAGGTCGACAGGTTATGGAGGATTGGGATCCTACGAGCAGTACTTC.

This clone occurred once. V usage is TRBV6-2 or TRBV6-3 and J usage is TRBJ2-2, with D maybe TRBD2 (5 bases). The CDR3 has 16 residues. Germline loops: CDR1 MNHEY, CDR2 SVGEGT. Trimming left V 2 bases short and J 7 bases short, with 17 bases between. The CDR3 region is CASSYRGRGGDGELFF. CDR3 DNA: TGTGCCAGCAGTTACCGCGGACGGGGTGGGGACGGGGAGCTGTTTTTT.